The clone carrying this T cell receptor beta chain was detected a few times. The data stem from a study of blood T cell repertoires in COVID-19. Turning to the study itself: Collection of acute and convalescent COVID-19 samples took place in the United States, Italy and Spain. In each case, the material was cDNA or gDNA derived from T cells, B-cell-depleted T cells, or PBMCs.

Original processing methods: Scientists estimated how many nucleated cells there were by amplifying reference gene primers. Here immunoSEQ multiplex PCR was the method, and the copy in TCRdb shows in-frame clones only, minus some. V and J calls and clone size are those listed in that table; D and trimming were worked out from the DNA. This table holds under 95,000 clones, approximately 88% found once. This CDR3 has 17 amino acids. The J segment lost 1 base and the V segment lost 1 base, leaving 6 bases of the junction unmatched. CDR1 and CDR2 (germline): MNHEY, SMNVEV (reference sequence). The receptor comes from a woman aged 80 or over with active or convalescent COVID-19. This rearrangement joins TRBV27 to TRBJ2-1; 8 nucleotides agree with TRBD2. What was sequenced was peripheral blood. CDR3 loop: CASSLLAAGGSYNEQFF. CDR3 coding DNA: TGTGCCAGCAGTTTATTGGCGGCGGGGGGTTCCTACAATGAGCAGTTCTTC.